This T cell receptor beta chain was obtained from a study of CD8+ T cells in alopecia areata. The overall study: The drug, oral tofacitinib, was given to treated patients at 5 to 10 mg twice daily.

Noted treatment: oral pan-JAK inhibitor, 5-10 mg twice daily. Once RNA had been extracted, it was reverse transcribed into cDNA to act as the sequencing template. Only in-frame clones appear in the TCRdb table, and some are missing; sequencing was by immunoSEQ multiplex PCR. Among 150,000 to 200,000 clones, around 59% were seen once, and the ten largest hold 11% to 15%. The CDR3 loop spans 14 amino acids. Trimming removed 2 bases from V and 4 bases from J; junction bases left unmatched: 2. CDR1 is MNHEY and CDR2 is SVGAGI in the germline V gene. Turning to this clone: What it binds is not known.

Findings and limits, study-wide: How baseline CD8+ expansion relates to response remains uncertain (there was one nonresponder). Scalp specimens additionally yield sequences from normal skin's resident alphabeta T cells. Normal scalp had lower clonality than lesional scalp, with alopecia totalis/universalis lesions showing this most strongly.

The clonotype was recovered from a human donor with alopecia areata. The V call is TRBV6-5, the J call TRBJ2-7, with TRBD1 matching over 10 bases. The sample in question was CD4+ T cells sorted from blood, obtained at week 24, from a patient treated with tofacitinib. Written as DNA, the CDR3 is TGTGCCAGCAGTTACGGACAGGGGGAATACGAGCAGTACTTC. Residues: CASSYGQGEYEQYF.